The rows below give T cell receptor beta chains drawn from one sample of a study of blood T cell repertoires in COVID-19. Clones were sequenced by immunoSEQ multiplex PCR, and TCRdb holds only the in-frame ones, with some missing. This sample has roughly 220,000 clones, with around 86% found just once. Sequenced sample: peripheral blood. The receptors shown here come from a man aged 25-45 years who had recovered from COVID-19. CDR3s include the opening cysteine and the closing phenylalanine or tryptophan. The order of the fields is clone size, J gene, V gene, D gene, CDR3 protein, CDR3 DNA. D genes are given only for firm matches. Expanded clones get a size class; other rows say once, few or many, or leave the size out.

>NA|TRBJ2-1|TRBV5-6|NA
CASSSLQGGSYNEQFF
TGTGCCAGCAGCTCCCTGCAGGGAGGCTCCTACAATGAGCAGTTCTTC
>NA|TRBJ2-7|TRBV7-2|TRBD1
CASSIGQVGEQYF
TGTGCCAGCAGTATCGGACAGGTCGGCGAGCAGTACTTC
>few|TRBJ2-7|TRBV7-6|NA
CASSFEGGTGIYEQYF
TGTGCCAGCAGCTTCGAGGGAGGGACAGGCATCTACGAGCAGTACTTC
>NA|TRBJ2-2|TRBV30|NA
CAWRGQNTGELFF
TGTGCCTGGAGGGGACAGAACACCGGGGAGCTGTTTTTT
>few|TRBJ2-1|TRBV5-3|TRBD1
CARSLPGGLSYNEQFF
TGTGCCAGAAGCTTGCCAGGGGGCCTCTCCTACAATGAGCAGTTCTTC
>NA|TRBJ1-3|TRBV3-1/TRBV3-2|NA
CASSQDAPGNRADTIYF
TGTGCCAGCAGCCAAGATGCTCCAGGGAATAGGGCGGACACCATATATTTT
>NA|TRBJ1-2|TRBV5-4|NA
CASSPFPGLGDYGYTF
TGTGCCAGCAGCCCTTTTCCGGGCCTGGGAGACTATGGCTACACCTTC
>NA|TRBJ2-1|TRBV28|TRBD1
CASSETGKGVNEQFF
TGTGCCAGCAGTGAGACAGGGAAGGGAGTAAATGAGCAGTTCTTC
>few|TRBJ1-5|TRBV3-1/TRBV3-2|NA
CASSQDQELPQHF
TGTGCCAGCAGCCAAGATCAGGAATTGCCCCAGCATTTT
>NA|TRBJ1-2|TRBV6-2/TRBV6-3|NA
CASSLARGYGYTF
TGTGCCAGCAGTTTAGCCAGGGGCTATGGCTACACCTTC
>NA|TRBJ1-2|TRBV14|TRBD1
CASSQEISGGFYGYTF
TGTGCCAGCAGCCAAGAGATCTCAGGGGGCTTCTATGGCTACACCTTC
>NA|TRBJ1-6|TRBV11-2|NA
CASSLNLGANNSPLHF
TGTGCCAGCAGCCTTAATCTGGGGGCCAATAATTCACCCCTCCACTTT
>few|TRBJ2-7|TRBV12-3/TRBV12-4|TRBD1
CASDRGLNEQYF
TGTGCCAGCGACAGGGGCCTTAACGAGCAGTACTTC
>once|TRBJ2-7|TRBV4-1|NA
CASSQDADYYEQYF
TGCGCCAGCAGCCAAGACGCGGACTATTACGAGCAGTACTTC
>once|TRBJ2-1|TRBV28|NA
CASSLVSLLEQFF
TGTGCCAGCAGTTTAGTATCTCTCTTGGAGCAGTTCTTC
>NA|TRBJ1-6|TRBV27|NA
CASSFRGFYRNSPLHF
TGTGCCAGCAGTTTCAGGGGCTTTTATCGCAATTCACCCCTCCACTTT
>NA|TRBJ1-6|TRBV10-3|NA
CATAGGGSSYNSPLHF
TGTGCCACCGCGGGGGGTGGGAGCTCCTATAATTCACCCCTCCACTTT